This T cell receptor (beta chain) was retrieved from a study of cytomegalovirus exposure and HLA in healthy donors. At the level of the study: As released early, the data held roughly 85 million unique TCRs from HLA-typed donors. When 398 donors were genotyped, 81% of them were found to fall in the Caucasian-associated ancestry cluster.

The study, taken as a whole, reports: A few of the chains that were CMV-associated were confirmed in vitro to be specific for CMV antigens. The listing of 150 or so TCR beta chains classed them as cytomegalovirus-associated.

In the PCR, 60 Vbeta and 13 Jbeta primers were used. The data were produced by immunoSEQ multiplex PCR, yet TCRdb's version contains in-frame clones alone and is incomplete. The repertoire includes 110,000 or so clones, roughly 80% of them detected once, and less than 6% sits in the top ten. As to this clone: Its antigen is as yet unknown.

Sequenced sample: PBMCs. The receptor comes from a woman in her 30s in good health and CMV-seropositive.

The CDR3 DNA reads as TGTGCCAGCAGTTTTTTACAGGTCGGAACGCAGAACACTGAAGCTTTCTTT. This sequence encodes CASSFLQVGTQNTEAFF. The gene calls are TRBV27 and TRBJ1-1, with D maybe TRBD1 (5 bases). V dropped 3 bases and J dropped 1 base, with 18 bases sitting between them. The CDR3 totals 17 residues. Germline CDR1 reads MNHEY; CDR2 reads SMNVEV (reference sequence).